Below, 15 T cell receptor beta chains from the same sample are listed, as sequenced in a study of graft-versus-host responses after intestinal transplantation. No antigens are known for them. The data were produced by immunoSEQ multiplex PCR, yet TCRdb's version contains in-frame clones alone and is incomplete. Among about 59,000 clones listed, around 92% were seen once. Here the sequenced sample was unstimulated CD4+ T cells sorted from spleen or lymph node cells, taken before transplant. These receptors originate from a human donor who was the organ donor for an intestinal transplant.

The chain combines TRBV7-2 with TRBJ2-5; 8 nucleotides agree with TRBD2. CDR1 is SGHTA and CDR2 is FQGNSA in the germline V gene. The junction had 9 bases not matched to a gene; V was cut back by 3 bases and J by 6 bases. The CDR3 consists of 15 residues. The CDR3 loop is CASSLEGLEAQTQYF. The CDR3 bases are TGTGCCAGCAGCTTGGAGGGACTAGAGGCCCAGACCCAGTACTTC. Based on the CDR3 plus reference TRBV7-2 and TRBJ2-5, the full variable domain is GAGVSQSPSNKVTEKGKDVELRCDPISGHTALYWYRQSLGQGLEFLIYFQGNSAPDKSGLPSDRFSAERTGGSVSTLTIQRTQQEDSAVYLCASSLEGLEAQTQYFGPGTRLLVL.

This chain uses TRBV7-9 with TRBJ2-7, with TRBD1 identical over 8 bases. Per germline, CDR1 SEHNR and CDR2 FQNEAQ (reference sequence). The CDR3 runs to 15 residues. Losses at the gene ends were 5 bases for V and 1 base for J; bases not matched to a gene: 7. The CDR3 DNA reads TGTGCCAGCAGCCGGCCTCAGGGGGCGTCCTACGAGCAGTACTTC. This translates into CASSRPQGASYEQYF.

The chain carries TRBV25-1 and TRBJ2-7; D remains ambiguous. V lost 6 bases, J lost 2 bases, and 11 bases lay in between. The CDR3 runs 13 residues. The germline gives CDR1 MGHDK, CDR2 SYGVNS. The CDR3 nucleotides read TGTGCCAGCAGAGGCCAACCACCCTACGAGCAGTACTTC. Its protein is CASRGQPPYEQYF.

The chain couples TRBV21-1 to TRBJ1-6. TRBV21-1 is marked as a pseudogene. The CDR3 totals 15 residues. The CDR3 bases are TGTGCCAGCAGATGGGTAAGCTCCTATAATTCACCCCTCCACTTT. This encodes CASRWVSSYNSPLHF.

The genes are TRBV2 and TRBJ2-1, with D unclear. This CDR3 has 12 amino acids. With 4 bases removed from V and 3 bases from J, the gap between germline ends came to 4 bases. Per germline, CDR1 SNHLY and CDR2 FYNNEI. The CDR3 protein is CASSGYYNEQFF. Here the CDR3 DNA reads TGTGCCAGCAGTGGCTACTACAATGAGCAGTTCTTC.

The chain carries TRBV4-3 and TRBJ1-6; D remains ambiguous. Trimming removed 0 bases from V and 4 bases from J, with 7 bases in between. Germline CDR1 LGHNA, CDR2 YSLEER. The CDR3 contains 15 residues. The CDR3 loop is CASSQDTDYNSPLHF. Written as DNA, the CDR3 is TGCGCCAGCAGCCAAGACACGGATTATAATTCACCCCTCCACTTT.

The rearrangement joins TRBV9 to TRBJ2-2; 9 bases align to TRBD2. This CDR3 comprises 15 residues. Germline lookup yields CDR1 SGDLS and CDR2 YYNGEE. The V and J ends lost 0 bases and 4 bases, in that order; junction bases with no gene match: 1. The DNA for the CDR3 is TGTGCCAGCAGCGTAGGTAGCGGGGGCACCGGGGAGCTGTTTTTT. Its translation: CASSVGSGGTGELFF.

This rearrangement joins TRBV9 to TRBJ2-5; D unclear. CDR3 length: 12 amino acids. Trimming left V 3 bases short and J 1 base short, with 4 bases between. Germline CDR1 reads SGDLS; CDR2 reads YYNGEE. The DNA of the CDR3 is TGTGCCAGCAGCGGACCCCAAGAGACCCAGTACTTC. It codes for CASSGPQETQYF.

The V gene is TRBV18, the J gene TRBJ2-1; 7 bases are a match to TRBD1. The CDR3 is 12 amino acids. V trimming: 6 bases; J trimming: 7 bases; junction bases outside the gene matches: 3. Looked up from germline, CDR1 is KGHSH and CDR2 is LQKENI. The CDR3 loop is CASSTGANEQFF. The CDR3 DNA reads TGTGCCAGCTCTACAGGGGCGAATGAGCAGTTCTTC.

The chain has TRBV5-8 and TRBJ1-1; TRBD1 aligns across 7 bases. Trimming at V came to 1 base and at J to 0 bases, leaving 3 bases not matched to a gene. The CDR3 runs to 15 residues. Germline V gives CDR1 SGHTS, CDR2 YDEGEE. The CDR3 DNA follows: TGTGCCAGCAGCTTGACGGGACAGCTGAACACTGAAGCTTTCTTT. It is translated as CASSLTGQLNTEAFF.

The chain uses TRBV18 and TRBJ1-2; 8 bases are shared with TRBD1. CDR3 length equals 16 residues. Germline values: CDR1 KGHSH, CDR2 LQKENI. Losses at the gene ends were 1 base for V and 0 bases for J; bases not matched to a gene: 4. CDR3: CASSPRGQAANYGYTF. The CDR3 coding sequence is TGTGCCAGCTCACCACGGGGACAGGCTGCTAACTATGGCTACACCTTC.

This sequence joins TRBV18 and TRBJ2-6; D gene ambiguous. The CDR3 totals 20 residues. Germline V gives CDR1 KGHSH, CDR2 LQKENI. V gave up 1 base and J gave up 0 bases, with 19 bases separating them. CDR3 in DNA: TGTGCCAGCTCACCACGGGCGCTAAGGGCCCCCTTCTCTGGGGCCAACGTCCTGACTTTC. Translated, it gives CASSPRALRAPFSGANVLTF.

For the CDR3, the DNA is TGTGCCAGCAGTCCGCGGGAGATCCACGAGCAGTACTTC. It encodes CASSPREIHEQYF. The chain combines TRBV6-5 with TRBJ2-7; 7 bases are a match to TRBD2. Trimming at V came to 5 bases and at J to 5 bases, leaving 6 bases not matched to a gene. Germline loops: CDR1 MNHEY, CDR2 SVGAGI. The CDR3 contains 13 residues.

This chain connects TRBV4-1 to TRBJ2-3, with D perhaps matching TRBD2 (7 bases). V was cut by 5 bases and J by 2 bases, with 20 bases left in between. CDR3 length: 17 amino acids. The germline V gene encodes CDR1 MGHRA and CDR2 YSYEKL. In DNA, the CDR3 is TGCGCCAGCAGCTGGGGGGGCCGGGGGACATCCACAGATACGCAGTATTTT. Protein: CASSWGGRGTSTDTQYF.

CDR3 in DNA: TGTGCCAGCAGTGTAAGGACTAGCACGACTACTTACAATGAGCAGTTCTTC. Protein product: CASSVRTSTTTYNEQFF. The rearrangement uses TRBV6-1 and TRBJ2-1; 8 positions agree with TRBD2. Germline V gene data show CDR1 as MNHNS and CDR2 as SASEGT. The ends lost 4 bases at V and 4 bases at J; junction bases unmatched: 12. The CDR3 has 17 amino acids.